This TCR beta chain was captured in a study of blood T cell repertoires in COVID-19. Study context: Samples taken during acute and convalescent COVID-19 were collected in the United States, Italy and Spain. T cells, B-cell-depleted T cells, or PBMCs supplied cDNA or gDNA.

Original handling: Nucleated cell counts were estimated from reference gene primer amplification. Profiling relied on immunoSEQ multiplex PCR, and the TCRdb table lists in-frame clones only, not all of them. D and trimming come from the DNA, and the V and J calls and clone size come from that table. The sample has over 100,000 clones, approximately 81% seen once. CDR3 size: 14 residues. V shed 2 bases and J 4 bases; nucleotides not matched to a gene: 3. Germline V gene lookup returns CDR1 LNHDA and CDR2 SQIVND (reference sequence). V is TRBV19 and J is TRBJ1-2; 8 bases align to TRBD1. The sequence came from a man aged 35 to 55 with acute or convalescent COVID-19. The sample comprised peripheral blood. CDR3 in DNA: TGTGCCAGTAGTATAACGACAGGGGTCTATGGCTACACCTTC. This encodes CASSITTGVYGYTF.